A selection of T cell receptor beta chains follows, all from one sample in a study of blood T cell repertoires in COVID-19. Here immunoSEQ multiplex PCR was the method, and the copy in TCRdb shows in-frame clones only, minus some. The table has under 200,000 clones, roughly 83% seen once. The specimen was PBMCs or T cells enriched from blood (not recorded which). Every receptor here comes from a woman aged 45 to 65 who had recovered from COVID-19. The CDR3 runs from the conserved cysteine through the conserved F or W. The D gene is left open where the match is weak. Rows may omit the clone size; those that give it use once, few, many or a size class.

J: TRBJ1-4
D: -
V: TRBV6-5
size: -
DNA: TGTGCCAGCCCGGGGGGGCTAACTAATGAAAAACTGTTTTTT
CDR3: CASPGGLTNEKLFF

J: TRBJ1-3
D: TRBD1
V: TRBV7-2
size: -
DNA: TGTGCCAGCAGTGACAGGGGGAACACCATATATTTT
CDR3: CASSDRGNTIYF

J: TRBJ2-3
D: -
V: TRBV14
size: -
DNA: TGTGCCAGCAGCCAGGGACTTATCACAGATACGCAGTATTTT
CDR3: CASSQGLITDTQYF

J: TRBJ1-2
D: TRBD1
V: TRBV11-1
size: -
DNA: TGTGCCAGCAGCTACGACAGGGGGTGGGACTATGGCTACACCTTC
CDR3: CASSYDRGWDYGYTF

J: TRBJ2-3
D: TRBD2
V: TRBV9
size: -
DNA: TGTGCCAGCAGCTCCCCAAGACTAGCGGGAGGGCCCGGAGATACGCAGTATTTT
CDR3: CASSSPRLAGGPGDTQYF

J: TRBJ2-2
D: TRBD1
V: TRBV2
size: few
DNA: TGTGCCAGCAGGGGACAGGTGGACACCGGGGAGCTGTTTTTT
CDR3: CASRGQVDTGELFF

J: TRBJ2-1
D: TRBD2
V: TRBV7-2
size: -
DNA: TGTGCCAGCAGCTTGGGGGGACTAGCGGGTAATGAGCAGTTCTTC
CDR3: CASSLGGLAGNEQFF

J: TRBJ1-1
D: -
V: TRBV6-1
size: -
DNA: TGTGCCAGCAGTGAATCATTCTTGGGAGGGGCGGCTGAAGCTTTCTTT
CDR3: CASSESFLGGAAEAFF

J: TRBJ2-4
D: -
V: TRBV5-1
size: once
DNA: TGCGCCAGCAGCTTGGCCATGGCCAAAAACATTCAGTACTTC
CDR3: CASSLAMAKNIQYF

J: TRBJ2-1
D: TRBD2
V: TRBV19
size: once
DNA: TGTGCCAGTTCCCACGCGGGAGCGATGGATGAGCAGTTCTTC
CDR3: CASSHAGAMDEQFF

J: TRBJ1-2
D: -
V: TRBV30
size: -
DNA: TGTGCCTGGAACCGGGGGACCTTCCCCTATGGCTACACCTTC
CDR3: CAWNRGTFPYGYTF

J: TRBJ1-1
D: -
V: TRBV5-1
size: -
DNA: TGCGCCAGCAGCGAGGGACTTTCTTCCCTCCTTGAAGCTTTCTTT
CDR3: CASSEGLSSLLEAFF

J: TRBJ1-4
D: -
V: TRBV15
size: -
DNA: TGTGCCACCAGCAGGGGAGAGGCAACTAATGAAAAACTGTTTTTT
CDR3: CATSRGEATNEKLFF

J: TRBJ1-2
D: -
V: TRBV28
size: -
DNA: TGTGCCAGCAGTTATTTAACAGGGTATGGCTACACCTTC
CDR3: CASSYLTGYGYTF

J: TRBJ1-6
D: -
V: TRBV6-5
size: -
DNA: TGTGCCAGCATAAGAGGGCGAAATTCACCCCTCCACTTT
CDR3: CASIRGRNSPLHF

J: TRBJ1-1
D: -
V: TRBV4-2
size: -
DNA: TGTGCCAGCAGCCAGGGACTCCGGGACACTGAAGCTTTCTTT
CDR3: CASSQGLRDTEAFF

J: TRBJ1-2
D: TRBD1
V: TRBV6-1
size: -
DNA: TGTGCCAGCAGTGAATTAGGGGGCCCAAACTATGGCTACACCTTC
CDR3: CASSELGGPNYGYTF

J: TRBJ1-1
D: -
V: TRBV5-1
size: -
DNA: TGCGCCAGCAGCTCCCCACAGGGAGAGGGCACTGAAGCTTTCTTT
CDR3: CASSSPQGEGTEAFF

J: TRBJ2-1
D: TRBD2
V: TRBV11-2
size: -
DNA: TGTGCCAGCAGCCCCGGGGTAGCGGGGTACAATGAGCAGTTCTTC
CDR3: CASSPGVAGYNEQFF

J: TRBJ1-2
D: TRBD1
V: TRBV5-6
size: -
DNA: TGTGCCAGCACCCTACGTCCAGGGGGCGTTGTTGGCTACACCTTC
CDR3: CASTLRPGGVVGYTF

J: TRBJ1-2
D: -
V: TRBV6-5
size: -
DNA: TGTGCCAGCAGTCCCGGGGGGAGTGGCTACACCTTC
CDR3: CASSPGGSGYTF

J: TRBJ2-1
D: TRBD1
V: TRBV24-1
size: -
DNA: TGTGCCACCAGCCCCGGACAGGGTTACGGTGAGCAGTTCTTC
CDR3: CATSPGQGYGEQFF

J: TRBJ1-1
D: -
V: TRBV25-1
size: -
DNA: TGTGCCAGCAGTGTCCAGAACACTGAAGCTTTCTTT
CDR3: CASSVQNTEAFF

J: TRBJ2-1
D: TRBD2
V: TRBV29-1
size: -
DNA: TGCAGCGTTGATGGCCTGGGACTAGCGGGCGAGGATGAGCAGTTCTTC
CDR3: CSVDGLGLAGEDEQFF

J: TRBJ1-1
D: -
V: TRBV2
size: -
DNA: TGTGCCAGCAGGGGGACTTCGACGACTGAAGCTTTCTTT
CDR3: CASRGTSTTEAFF

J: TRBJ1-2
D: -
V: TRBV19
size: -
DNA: TGTGCCAGTAGCCTAGCGATTTCTAAAGCTAACTATGGCTACACCTTC
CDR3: CASSLAISKANYGYTF

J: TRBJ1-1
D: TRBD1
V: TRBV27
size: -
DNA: TGTGCCAGCCAACGGGGACAGCCACGGACTGAAGCTTTCTTT
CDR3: CASQRGQPRTEAFF

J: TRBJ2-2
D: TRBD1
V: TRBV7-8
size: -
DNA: TGTGCCAGCAGGCTCGGACAGGGGAGTACCGGGGAGCTGTTTTTT
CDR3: CASRLGQGSTGELFF

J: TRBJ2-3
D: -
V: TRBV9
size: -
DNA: TGTGCCAGCAGCGTAGATCTAGCTTCAGATACGCAGTATTTT
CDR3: CASSVDLASDTQYF

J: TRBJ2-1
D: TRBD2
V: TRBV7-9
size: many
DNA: TGTGCCAGCAGCTCCCGGACTAGCGGGAGTATCGATGAGCAGTTCTTC
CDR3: CASSSRTSGSIDEQFF

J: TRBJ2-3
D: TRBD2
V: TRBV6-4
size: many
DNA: TGTGCCAGCAGTGAAGGACTAGCGGGGGGGCCGGCTAGCACAGATACGCAGTATTTT
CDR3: CASSEGLAGGPASTDTQYF

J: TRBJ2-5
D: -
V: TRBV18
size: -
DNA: TGTGCCAGCTCACCTCCGTGGCGGGGGCCTCAAGAGACCCAGTACTTC
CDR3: CASSPPWRGPQETQYF

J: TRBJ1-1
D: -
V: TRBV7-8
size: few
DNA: TGTGCCAGCAGCCTAGAAGGCAGGTTGAACACTGAAGCTTTCTTT
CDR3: CASSLEGRLNTEAFF

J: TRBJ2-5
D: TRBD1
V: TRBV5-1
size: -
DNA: TGCGCCAGCAGCTTGGAGTGGGACAGCCCGTACCAAGAGACCCAGTACTTC
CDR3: CASSLEWDSPYQETQYF

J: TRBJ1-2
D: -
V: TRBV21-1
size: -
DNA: TGTGCCAGCATTCTCCGTGAGGATTATGGCTACACCTTC
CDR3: CASILREDYGYTF

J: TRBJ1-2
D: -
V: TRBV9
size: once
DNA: TGTGCCAGCAGCGTAGCAGGGTTAATGGGCTACACCTTC
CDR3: CASSVAGLMGYTF

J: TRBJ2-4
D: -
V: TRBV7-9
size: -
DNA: TGTGCCAGCAGCTTGGACAGCGAGGGGCTAGCCAAAAACATTCAGTACTTC
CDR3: CASSLDSEGLAKNIQYF

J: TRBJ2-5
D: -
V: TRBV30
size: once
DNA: TGTGCCTGGAGTGCCTGGGGGGACCAAGAGACCCAGTACTTC
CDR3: CAWSAWGDQETQYF

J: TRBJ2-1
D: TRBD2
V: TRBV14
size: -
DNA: TGTGCCAGCAGCCGGACGGCGGGAGGGCGGGACAATGAGCAGTTCTTC
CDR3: CASSRTAGGRDNEQFF

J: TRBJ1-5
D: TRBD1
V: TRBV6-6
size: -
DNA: TGTGCCAGCAGTTACGGAGGGACAGACATCAATCAGCCCCAGCATTTT
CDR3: CASSYGGTDINQPQHF

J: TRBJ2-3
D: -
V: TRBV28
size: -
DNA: TGTGCCAGCAGAGACAGCCGAGGTGGCGGCACAGATACGCAGTATTTT
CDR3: CASRDSRGGGTDTQYF

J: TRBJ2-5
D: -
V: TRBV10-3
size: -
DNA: TGTGCCATCAGTGGTTACAGGGAAGAGACCCAGTACTTC
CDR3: CAISGYREETQYF

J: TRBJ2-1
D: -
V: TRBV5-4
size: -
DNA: TGTGCCAGCAGGGGATACGGGGGACCCTACAATGAGCAGTTCTTC
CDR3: CASRGYGGPYNEQFF

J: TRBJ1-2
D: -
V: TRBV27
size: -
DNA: TGTGCCAGCAGCCCGTCGGGACAAAACTATGGCTACACCTTC
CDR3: CASSPSGQNYGYTF

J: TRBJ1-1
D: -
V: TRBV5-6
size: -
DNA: TGTGCCAGCAGCTTGAGGGGGACTGAAGCTTTCTTT
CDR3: CASSLRGTEAFF

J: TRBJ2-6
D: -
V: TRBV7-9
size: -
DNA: TGTACCTCAGCCCGGGCTGGGGCCAACGTCCTGACTTTC
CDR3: CTSARAGANVLTF

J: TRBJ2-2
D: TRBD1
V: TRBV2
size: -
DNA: TGTGCCAGTACAGGGGGCCCCCTGCCCAACACCGGGGAGCTGTTTTTT
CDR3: CASTGGPLPNTGELFF

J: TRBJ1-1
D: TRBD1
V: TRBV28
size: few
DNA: TGTGCCAGCAGTGAAGCTAGGGGGCCCGGGAACACTGAAGCTTTCTTT
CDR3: CASSEARGPGNTEAFF

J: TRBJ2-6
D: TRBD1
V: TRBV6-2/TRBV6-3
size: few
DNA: TGTGCCAGCAGTGATGGACAGGGCCGTTCTGGGGCCAACGTCCTGACTTTC
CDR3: CASSDGQGRSGANVLTF

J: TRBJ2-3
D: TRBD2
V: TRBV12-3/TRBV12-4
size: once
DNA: TGTGCCAGCATCCGGGGGGGGACAGATACGCAGTATTTT
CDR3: CASIRGGTDTQYF

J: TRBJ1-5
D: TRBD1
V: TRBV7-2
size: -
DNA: TGTGCCAGCAGCTTCCAGGGGGGCCAGCCCCAGCATTTT
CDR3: CASSFQGGQPQHF

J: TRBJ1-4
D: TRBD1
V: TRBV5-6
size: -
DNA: TGTGCCAGCAGCCAGACAGGGGGACGAAAACTGTTTTTT
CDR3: CASSQTGGRKLFF

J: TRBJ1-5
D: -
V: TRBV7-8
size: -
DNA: TGTGCCAGCAGCCCCCCTCGGGGGGGAGTGGACAATCAGCCCCAGCATTTT
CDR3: CASSPPRGGVDNQPQHF